This TCR beta chain was captured by sequencing in a study of T cell repertoires in cytomegalovirus infection. About the study: As its CMV epitopes, the study selected recently identified HLA-C-restricted and well-studied HLA-B-restricted targets. A matching HLA type, together with CMV infection, was signaled by public TCR beta signatures.

Via MiXCR, TCRdb re-called the reads, giving one row per CDR3 protein. This table has about 69,000 distinct CDR3 sequences, approximately 30% appearing once. Losses at the gene ends were 8 bases for V and 2 bases for J; bases not matched to a gene: 5. Looked up from germline, CDR1 is LNHNV and CDR2 is YYDKDF (reference sequence). The CDR3 spans 13 residues. Overall study findings and caveats: HLA-C-restricted CMV-specific TCR beta clonotypes prevailed in the ex vivo response. Carriers of CMV and the relevant HLA type were discriminated by public TCR beta frequency.

This clonotype was seen only a few times. The antigen is not known. The specimen comprised CD8+ T cells from cultured PBMCs, sampled from culture after CMV antigen stimulation. The chain employs TRBV15 and TRBJ1-2, with 7 bases fitting TRBD1. The receptor's source is a human donor in good health (CMV status not recorded). Some clones in this sample may be carry-over from other donors' samples. Here the CDR3 DNA reads TGTGCCACCTCGACAGGGACCAACTATGGCTACACCTTC. Its translation is CATSTGTNYGYTF.